What follows are 4 T cell receptor beta chains derived from one specimen sequenced in a study of patients and donors after allogeneic stem cell transplantation (dated by TCRdb to 2020 to 2022). Library generation was performed with RT-PCR. The instrument given in TCRdb is NextSeq 550. Clones were called with MiXCR by TCRdb after fastp trimmed the public reads at Q25, and only in-frame beta chains were retained. CDR3 protein sequences are deduplicated, and each keeps its most common genes and DNA. Recorded for this sample are 400,000 to 500,000 distinct CDR3 sequences; 16% of them occurred a single time. 6% to 8% of the sample goes to the ten largest clones. Sample: blood, either unsorted or a sorted T cell fraction (not recorded which). The receptors stem from a human donor who was either an allogeneic HSCT recipient or a stem cell or donor lymphocyte infusion donor (not recorded which). It is not recorded whose cells these are; they may come from a transplant donor.

The chain recombines TRBV5-1 with TRBJ2-1; 10 nucleotides match TRBD1. The CDR3 contains 14 residues. The ends lost 4 bases at V and 8 bases at J; junction bases unmatched: 6. From germline, CDR1 is SGHRS and CDR2 YFSETQ. The CDR3 nucleotides read TGCGCCAGCAGCCCTAGGGACAGGGGCCATGAGCAGTTCTTC. Translated: CASSPRDRGHEQFF.

This clonotype was counted at least ten times. The CDR3 region is CASSFRNGLAGGNEQFF. DNA of the CDR3: TGTGCCAGCAGCTTTCGGAATGGGCTAGCGGGAGGTAATGAGCAGTTCTTC. The J gene is TRBJ2-1, the V gene TRBV5-6, with 11 bases lining up with TRBD2. V gave up 2 bases and J gave up 7 bases; unmatched junction bases: 11. Germline CDR1 SGHDT, CDR2 YYEEEE. The CDR3 covers 17 residues.

The genes are TRBV7-9 and TRBJ2-1; D is unresolved. This CDR3 region has 16 residues. V dropped 5 bases and J dropped 0 bases, with 14 bases sitting between them. Germline values: CDR1 SEHNR, CDR2 FQNEAQ (reference sequence). As DNA, the CDR3 is TGTGCCAGCAGCGACTGGAGCCGTGGCTCCTACAATGAGCAGTTCTTC. Its protein is CASSDWSRGSYNEQFF. Looking up the rest from reference TRBV7-9 and TRBJ2-1 gives the full variable domain: DTGVSQNPRHKITKRGQNVTFRCDPISEHNRLYWYRQTLGQGPEFLTYFQNEAQLEKSRLLSDRFSAERPKGSFSTLEIQRTEQGDSAMYLCASSDWSRGSYNEQFFGPGTRLTVL.

This clonotype was seen a few times. This rearrangement joins TRBV7-9 to TRBJ1-1; perhaps TRBD1 as D (6 bases). Trimming removed 5 bases from V and 5 bases from J, with 15 bases in between. This CDR3 has 14 amino acids. Germline V gene data show CDR1 as SEHNR and CDR2 as FQNEAQ (reference sequence). The CDR3 here is CASSARDTFTEAFF. CDR3 nucleotides: TGTGCCAGCAGCGCACGGGACACCTTTACTGAAGCTTTCTTT. Full variable domain (remainder filled in from reference TRBV7-9 and TRBJ1-1): DTGVSQNPRHKITKRGQNVTFRCDPISEHNRLYWYRQTLGQGPEFLTYFQNEAQLEKSRLLSDRFSAERPKGSFSTLEIQRTEQGDSAMYLCASSARDTFTEAFFGQGTRLTVV.